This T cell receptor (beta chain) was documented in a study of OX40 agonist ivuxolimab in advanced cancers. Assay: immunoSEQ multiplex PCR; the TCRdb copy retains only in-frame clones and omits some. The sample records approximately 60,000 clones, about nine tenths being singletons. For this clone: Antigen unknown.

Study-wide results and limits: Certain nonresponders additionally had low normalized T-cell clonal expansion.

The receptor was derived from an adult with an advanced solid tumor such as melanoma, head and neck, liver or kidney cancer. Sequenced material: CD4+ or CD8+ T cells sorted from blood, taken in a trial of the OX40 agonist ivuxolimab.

The CDR3 coding sequence is TGTGCCAGCAGTGCCACCCGGCCAGGGGTTACCGGGGCCAACGTCCTGACTTTC. Protein: CASSATRPGVTGANVLTF. The chain links TRBV27 to TRBJ2-6, with a possible D match to TRBD1 (6 bases). Germline CDR1 reads MNHEY; CDR2 reads SMNVEV (reference sequence). V was clipped by 5 bases and J by 4 bases, with 21 bases between them. This CDR3 has 18 residues.